Included here is one T cell receptor (beta chain) sequence, with context. This sample stems from a study of Graves' ophthalmopathy and Graves' hyperthyroidism. The length of the CDR3 is 14 residues. The ends were cut back, 1 base at V and 3 bases at J, with 10 bases in the middle. Germline V lookup: CDR1 MNHNY, CDR2 SVGAGI (reference sequence). Amplification of the TCR beta CDR3 regions used RNA transcripts (as template). RT-PCR was first run with HTBI primers, then multiplex PCR in a second round. TCRdb reprocessed the multiplex PCR reads with MiXCR, giving one entry per CDR3 protein. The sample consists of about 740,000 distinct CDR3 sequences, roughly two fifths of them appearing once.

Input material: peripheral blood. The receptor's source is an adult man with Graves' ophthalmopathy. The V and J genes are TRBV6-6 and TRBJ2-7, with D perhaps being TRBD1 or TRBD2 (6 bases each). CDR3 loop: CASSYLRGDYEQYF. DNA for the CDR3: TGTGCCAGCAGTTACTTAAGGGGGGACTACGAGCAGTACTTC.